This T cell receptor (beta chain) appears in the sequencing data of a study of CD4 T cells in relation to SARS-CoV-2 and coronaviruses. On the study more broadly: TCR beta CDR3s were sequenced after roughly 10-day antigen culture of PBMCs.

Unexposed donor CD4+ T cells date from 2011-2018, before the COVID-19 pandemic. The cells were cultured for approximately 10 days before CD4+ T cells were isolated. PBMCs were plated at around 2.1 million per well in IL-2-containing medium. This clone was counted a few times. Its target is unknown. Germline V lookup: CDR1 MNHEY, CDR2 SMNVEV (reference sequence). The CDR3 covers 15 residues. V was pared by 6 bases and J by 1 base, with 9 bases of the junction left unmatched. TCRdb's table, derived via immunoSEQ multiplex PCR, lists solely in-frame clones and lacks some. This table has 10,000 to 13,000 clones, roughly 84% appearing once.

Sequencing was carried out using CD4+ T cells from PBMCs, cultured in vitro. The rearrangement uses TRBV27 and TRBJ2-7; 7 bases line up with TRBD2. This TCR was sampled from a human donor in good health. For the CDR3, the DNA is TGTGCCAGCAGCTCGCCGGGACTACTATCCTACGAGCAGTACTTC. Its protein is CASSSPGLLSYEQYF.